The 22 T cell receptor beta chains below all came from one sample that was sequenced in a study of identical twins. TCRdb called the 5' RACE reads again in MiXCR, with one record for every CDR3 protein. The table has roughly 480,000 distinct CDR3 sequences, 20% to 30% seen once; the top ten hold around 3%. A further study also used this sample, focusing on T cells expressing NK-cell markers.

The source material was CD4+ T cells sorted from blood. These receptors all come from a woman between 18 and 29 years old in good health.

The chain employs TRBV20-1 and TRBJ2-1; no definite D call. The CDR3 has 11 residues. Trimming cost V 0 bases and J 9 bases, with 6 bases left between them. CDR1 and CDR2 (germline): DFQATT, SNEGSKA (reference sequence). CDR3 in DNA: TGCAGTGCTAGAGAGGATAGTGAGCAGTTCTTC. It translates to CSAREDSEQFF.

The genes are TRBV6-5 and TRBJ2-7; 8 nucleotides agree with TRBD2. V shed 0 bases, J shed 4 bases, and the junction held 8 bases outside the gene matches. Germline V lookup: CDR1 MNHEY, CDR2 SVGAGI. The CDR3 spans 16 residues. The CDR3 DNA sequence: TGTGCCAGCAGTTACTCGTCGGGAGGGCTGGCGTACGAGCAGTACTTC. Protein: CASSYSSGGLAYEQYF.

V is TRBV10-3 and J is TRBJ1-4; D ambiguous. The V end lost 3 bases, the J end lost 8 bases, and 10 bases lay between the germline ends. The germline V gene has CDR1 ENHRY and CDR2 SYGVKD. This CDR3 is 13 amino acids long. This chain's CDR3 is CAISEERVEKLFF. CDR3 nucleotide sequence: TGTGCCATCAGTGAAGAGAGGGTCGAAAAACTGTTTTTT.

There are a few counts of this clonotype. The chain links TRBV6-5 to TRBJ2-1; the D is unclear. Germline values: CDR1 MNHEY, CDR2 SVGAGI. V lost 0 bases and J lost 6, with 9 bases in between. This CDR3 spans 14 amino acids. CDR3 DNA sequence: TGTGCCAGCAGTTACTCAGGTAGCCCCAATGAGCAGTTCTTC. This encodes CASSYSGSPNEQFF.

The chain recombines TRBV6-1 with TRBJ2-1; tentatively, D is TRBD2 (5 bases). CDR1 and CDR2 from the germline V gene are MNHNS and SASEGT. Trimming took 5 bases from V and 9 from J, leaving 14 bases between them. There are 13 residues in the CDR3. CDR3 sequence reads: CASSPLQRPEQFF. As DNA, the CDR3 is TGTGCCAGCAGTCCGCTGCAGCGGCCTGAGCAGTTCTTC.

This clonotype has only a few counts. The V call is TRBV20-1, the J call TRBJ2-1; TRBD2 matches 13 bases. The CDR3 is 14 amino acids. V dropped 6 bases and J dropped 4; count of bases not matched to a gene: 3. Germline V CDR1 and CDR2: DFQATT, SNEGSKA (reference sequence). Here the CDR3 DNA reads TGCAGTGCGCAGGGACTAGCGGGATACAATGAGCAGTTCTTC. Translated, it gives CSAQGLAGYNEQFF.

This clonotype was counted ten times or more. The chain combines TRBV7-2 with TRBJ2-2; D gene unclear. Germline loops: CDR1 SGHTA, CDR2 FQGNSA. V dropped 5 bases and J dropped 0 bases, with 13 bases sitting between them. This CDR3 is 16 amino acids long. The CDR3: CASSGPSLANTGELFF. CDR3 DNA: TGTGCCAGCAGCGGTCCTTCGTTGGCGAACACCGGGGAGCTGTTTTTT.

The chain combines TRBV5-1 with TRBJ2-1; 9 nucleotides align to TRBD2. The germline V gene encodes CDR1 SGHRS and CDR2 YFSETQ. The CDR3 covers 16 residues. The ends lost 4 bases at V and 2 bases at J; junction bases unmatched: 7. CDR3 DNA: TGCGCCAGCAGCCGTCTGACTAGCGGAACCTACAATGAGCAGTTCTTC. As protein: CASSRLTSGTYNEQFF.

There are a few counts of this clonotype. The rearrangement joins TRBV25-1 to TRBJ1-5; D not certain. Per germline, CDR1 MGHDK and CDR2 SYGVNS. Trimming shortened V by 6 bases and J by 8 bases, and 14 bases separated the two germline ends. There are 13 residues in the CDR3. CDR3 DNA: TGTGCCAGCAGCTACGATCTGAACAAGCCCCAGCATTTT. This gives the protein CASSYDLNKPQHF.

Points on this clonotype: One end of the junction fails to match germline, which may point to a read error. CDR3 sequence: CASSTGTGGRIF. CDR3 nucleotides: TGTGCCAGCAGTACCGGGACAGGGGGCAGGATCTTC. V and J are TRBV6-5 and TRBJ2-1; 12 nucleotides line up with TRBD1. Germline CDR1 MNHEY, CDR2 SVGAGI. The CDR3 length is 12 residues.

This clonotype was counted a few times. The chain is built from TRBV20-1 and TRBJ2-3, with a tentative D call TRBD1 (6 bases). Germline V gives CDR1 DFQATT, CDR2 SNEGSKA (reference sequence). V shed 2 bases and J shed 8 bases, with 11 bases lying between them. There are 12 residues in the CDR3. For the CDR3, the DNA is TGCAGTGCTAGAACTCAAGGGGGTACGCAGTATTTT. The encoded protein is CSARTQGGTQYF.

The rearrangement uses TRBV7-9 and TRBJ2-3; a possible D gene is TRBD2 (5 bases). The V gene lost 5 bases and the J gene lost 6 bases, with 15 bases spanning the gap. CDR1 and CDR2 (germline): SEHNR, FQNEAQ (reference sequence). The CDR3 is made up of 14 amino acids. The CDR3 reads CASSPFGKGDTQYF. The CDR3 DNA follows: TGTGCCAGCAGCCCCTTCGGGAAGGGCGATACGCAGTATTTT.

The chain uses TRBV28 and TRBJ1-1, with D maybe TRBD1 (5 bases). V dropped 5 bases and J dropped 1 base, with 17 bases sitting between them. The V gene's germline CDR1 is MDHEN and CDR2 SYDVKM. There are 16 residues in the CDR3. The CDR3 protein is CASSPRGRGRNTEAFF. CDR3 DNA sequence: TGTGCCAGCAGTCCCCGAGGGAGGGGCCGGAACACTGAAGCTTTCTTT.

This clonotype was seen a few times. The gene calls are TRBV10-3 and TRBJ2-3, with TRBD2 matching over 8 bases. The CDR3 sequence is 14 residues long. The germline V gene encodes CDR1 ENHRY and CDR2 SYGVKD. The CDR3 DNA follows: TGTGCTACCCAGGGAGCGGGGGGCACAGATACGCAGTATTTT. Translating it yields CATQGAGGTDTQYF.

This clonotype was found a few times. The chain combines TRBV4-1 with TRBJ2-1; a weak D match, TRBD1 (5 bases). The V end was cut by 5 bases, the J end by 6 bases, with 20 bases between. The CDR3 runs 16 residues. Germline V gene sequence: CDR1 MGHRA, CDR2 YSYEKL. CDR3 in amino acids: CASSTGWTSSVNEQFF. In nucleotides, the CDR3 is TGCGCCAGCAGCACAGGTTGGACATCCTCAGTCAATGAGCAGTTCTTC.

V gene TRBV11-2 combines with J gene TRBJ2-7; 9 nucleotides line up with TRBD1. CDR1 SGHAT and CDR2 FQNNGV come from the germline V gene. Unmatched junction bases numbered 11, after V lost 2 bases and J lost 0 bases. CDR3 length: 18 residues. For the CDR3, the DNA is TGTGCCAGCAGCTTAATTCCCCCGGGACAGGGACTCTCCTACGAGCAGTACTTC. It specifies CASSLIPPGQGLSYEQYF.

V gene TRBV6-1 combines with J gene TRBJ1-2, with D unresolved. V gave up 2 bases and J gave up 4 bases, with 2 bases separating them. CDR3 length: 11 amino acids. Per the germline V gene, CDR1 is MNHNS and CDR2 is SASEGT. DNA of the CDR3: TGTGCCAGCAGTGAATTCTATGGCTACACCTTC. Residues: CASSEFYGYTF.

The chain has TRBV2 and TRBJ2-7, with TRBD1 matching 10 bases. From germline, CDR1 is SNHLY and CDR2 FYNNEI. This CDR3 is 15 amino acids long. V shed 3 bases and J 5 bases; nucleotides not matched to a gene: 7. This chain's CDR3 is CASSDRDRGHNEQYF. The CDR3 DNA follows: TGTGCCAGCAGTGACCGTGACAGGGGGCACAACGAGCAGTACTTC.

Only one count was recorded for this clonotype. The chain joins TRBV29-1 to TRBJ2-5; D is unclear. V lost 6 bases to trimming and J lost 6 bases, with 14 bases between them. The CDR3 covers 12 residues. Germline values: CDR1 SQVTM, CDR2 ANQGSEA. The CDR3 loop is CSVEAVGKTQYF. The DNA for the CDR3 is TGCAGCGTCGAGGCCGTGGGGAAGACCCAGTACTTC.

This clonotype occurred a few times. V is TRBV7-6 and J is TRBJ2-3, with D perhaps being TRBD1 or TRBD2 (5 bases each). The V gene lost 3 bases and the J gene lost 2 bases, with 9 bases spanning the gap. The germline gives CDR1 SGHVS, CDR2 FNYEAQ. The CDR3 runs 14 residues. CDR3 loop: CASSLGVNTDTQYF. In DNA form, the CDR3 reads TGTGCCAGCAGCTTGGGGGTCAACACAGATACGCAGTATTTT.

The table lists this clonotype with a few counts. This sequence joins TRBV7-8 and TRBJ2-1, with D hard to call. The CDR3 loop spans 14 amino acids. The germline V gene encodes CDR1 SGHVS and CDR2 FQNEAQ. Between the trimmed V and J ends, which lost 1 base and 4 bases, there was a span of 8 bases. CDR3 region: CASSLGRLYNEQFF. The CDR3 region has the DNA TGTGCCAGCAGCTTAGGGAGATTATACAATGAGCAGTTCTTC. Looking up the rest from reference TRBV7-8 and TRBJ2-1 gives the full variable domain: GAGVSQSPRYKVAKRGQDVALRCDPISGHVSLFWYQQALGQGPEFLTYFQNEAQLDKSGLPSDRFFAERPEGSVSTLKIQRTQQEDSAVYLCASSLGRLYNEQFFGPGTRLTVL.

The chain is built from TRBV6-1 and TRBJ1-2; 7 bases line up with TRBD1. Germline CDR1 is MNHNS and CDR2 is SASEGT. The CDR3 has 17 amino acids. V gave up 5 bases and J gave up 0 bases; unmatched junction bases: 12. The CDR3 coding sequence is TGTGCCAGCAGTCAACGACAGGGCGGGGAATCTAACTATGGCTACACCTTC. Its protein product is CASSQRQGGESNYGYTF.